Sequencing of this T cell receptor (beta chain) was carried out in a study of T cells in Graves' hyperthyroidism and ophthalmopathy. Study-level background: At the time of initial diagnosis and before any treatment, peripheral blood was collected.

Study-wide results and limits: Ophthalmopathy prediction by the model preceded onset by a median approximately 6.1 months.

To note about this clonotype: Its target is not known.

RNA transcripts served as the template for amplifying TCR beta CDR3 regions. HTBI primers were employed in a first-round RT-PCR of the TCR CDR3. TCRdb re-analysed the multiplex PCR reads in MiXCR, keeping a single row per CDR3 protein. The repertoire holds 550,000 to 700,000 distinct CDR3 sequences, roughly 15% seen once, with over 3.5% in the top ten. Every diagnosis used clinical symptoms, serum thyroxine and TRAb, thyroid ultrasound and orbital computed tomography. This CDR3 has 15 amino acids. The J segment lost 4 bases and the V segment lost 8 bases, leaving 9 bases of the junction unmatched. This receptor was obtained from a woman in her 40s with Graves' ophthalmopathy. What was sequenced was blood. The rearrangement links TRBV12-3 or TRBV12-4 to TRBJ2-3; 10 positions match TRBD2. The CDR3 sequence is CASCRLAGVPDTQYF. CDR3 DNA sequence: TGTGCCAGCTGTCGGCTAGCGGGAGTCCCAGATACGCAGTATTTT.